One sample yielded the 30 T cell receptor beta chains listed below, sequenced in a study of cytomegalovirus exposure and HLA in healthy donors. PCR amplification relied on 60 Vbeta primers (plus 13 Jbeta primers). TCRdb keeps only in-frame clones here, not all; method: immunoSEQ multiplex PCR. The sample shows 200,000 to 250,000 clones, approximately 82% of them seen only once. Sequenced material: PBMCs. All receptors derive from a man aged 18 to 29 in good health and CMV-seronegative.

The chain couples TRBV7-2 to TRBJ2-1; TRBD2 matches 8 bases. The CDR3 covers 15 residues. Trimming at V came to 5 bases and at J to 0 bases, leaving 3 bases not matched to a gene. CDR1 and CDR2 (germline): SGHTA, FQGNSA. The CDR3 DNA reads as TGTGCCAGCAGCCTTAGCGGGGCCTCCTACAATGAGCAGTTCTTC. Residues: CASSLSGASYNEQFF.

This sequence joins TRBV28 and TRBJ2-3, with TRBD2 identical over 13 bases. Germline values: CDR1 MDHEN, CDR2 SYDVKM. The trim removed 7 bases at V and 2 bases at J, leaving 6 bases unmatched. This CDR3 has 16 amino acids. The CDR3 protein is CASKKTSGRHTDTQYF. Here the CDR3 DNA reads TGTGCCAGCAAAAAGACTAGCGGGAGGCACACAGATACGCAGTATTTT.

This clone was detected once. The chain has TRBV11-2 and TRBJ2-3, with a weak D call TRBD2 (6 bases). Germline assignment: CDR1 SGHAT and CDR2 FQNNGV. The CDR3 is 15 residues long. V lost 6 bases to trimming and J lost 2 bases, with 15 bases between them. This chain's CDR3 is CASRRGGTDTDTQYF. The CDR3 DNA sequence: TGTGCCAGCAGGCGGGGCGGGACGGACACAGATACGCAGTATTTT. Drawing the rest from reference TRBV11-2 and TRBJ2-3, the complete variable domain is EAGVAQSPRYKIIEKRQSVAFWCNPISGHATLYWYQQILGQGPKLLIQFQNNGVVDDSQLPKDRFSAERLKGVDSTLKIQPAKLEDSAVYLCASRRGGTDTDTQYFGPGTRLTVL.

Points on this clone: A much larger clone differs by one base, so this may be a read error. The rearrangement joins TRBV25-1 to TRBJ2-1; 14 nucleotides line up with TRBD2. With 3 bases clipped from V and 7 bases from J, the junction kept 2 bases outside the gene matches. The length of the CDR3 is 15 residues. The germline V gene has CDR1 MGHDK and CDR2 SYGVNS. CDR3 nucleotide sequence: TGTGCCAGCAGTGACGGGACTAGCGGGAGAAATGAGCAGTTCTTC. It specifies CASSDGTSGRNEQFF.

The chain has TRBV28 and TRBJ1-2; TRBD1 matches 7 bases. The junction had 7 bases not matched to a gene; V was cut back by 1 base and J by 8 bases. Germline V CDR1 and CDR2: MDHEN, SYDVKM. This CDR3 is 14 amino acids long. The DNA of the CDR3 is TGTGCCAGCAGTTTATCAGACAGGGCTTGGGGCTACACCTTC. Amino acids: CASSLSDRAWGYTF.

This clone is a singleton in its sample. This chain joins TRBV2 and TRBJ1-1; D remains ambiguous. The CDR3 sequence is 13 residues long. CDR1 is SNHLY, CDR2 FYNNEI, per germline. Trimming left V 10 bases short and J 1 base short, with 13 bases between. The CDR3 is CATETLQNTEAFF. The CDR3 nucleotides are TGTGCCACCGAGACACTCCAGAACACTGAAGCTTTCTTT.

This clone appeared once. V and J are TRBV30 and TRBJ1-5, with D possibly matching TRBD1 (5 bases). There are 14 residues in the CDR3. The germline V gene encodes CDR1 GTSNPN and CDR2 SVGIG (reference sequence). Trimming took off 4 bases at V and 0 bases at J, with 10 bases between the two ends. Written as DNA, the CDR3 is TGTGCCTGGAATGGGGACTTTAGCAATCAGCCCCAGCATTTT. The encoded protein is CAWNGDFSNQPQHF.

The CDR3 loop is CATSRDSGGRTGYNEQFF. The CDR3 DNA is TGTGCCACCAGCAGAGATAGCGGGGGGAGGACAGGGTACAATGAGCAGTTCTTC. The rearrangement uses TRBV15 and TRBJ2-1; 10 nucleotides align to TRBD2. The CDR3 sequence is 18 residues long. V gave up 0 bases and J gave up 4 bases; unmatched junction bases: 9. Germline lookup yields CDR1 LNHNV and CDR2 YYDKDF (reference sequence).

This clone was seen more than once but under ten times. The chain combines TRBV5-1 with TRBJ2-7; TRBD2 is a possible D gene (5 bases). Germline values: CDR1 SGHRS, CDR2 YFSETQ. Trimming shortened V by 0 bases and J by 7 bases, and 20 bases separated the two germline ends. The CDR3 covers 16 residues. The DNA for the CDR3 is TGCGCCAGCAGCTTGGCCATAAGCGGACCGGTGGAGGAGCAGTACTTC. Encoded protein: CASSLAISGPVEEQYF.

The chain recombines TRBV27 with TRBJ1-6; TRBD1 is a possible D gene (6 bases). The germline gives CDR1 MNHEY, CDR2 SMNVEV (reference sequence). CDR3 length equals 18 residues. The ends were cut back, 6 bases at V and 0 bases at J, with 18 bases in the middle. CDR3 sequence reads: CASSFGQSRSSYNSPLHF. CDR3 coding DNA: TGTGCCAGCAGCTTCGGACAGTCCCGAAGCTCCTATAATTCACCCCTCCACTTT.

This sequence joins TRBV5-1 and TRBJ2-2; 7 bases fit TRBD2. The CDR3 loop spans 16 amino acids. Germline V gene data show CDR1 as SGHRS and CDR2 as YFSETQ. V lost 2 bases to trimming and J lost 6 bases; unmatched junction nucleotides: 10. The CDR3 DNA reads TGCGCCAGCAGCTTAGATGCGGGAGCCACTTCCGGGGAGCTGTTTTTT. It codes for CASSLDAGATSGELFF.

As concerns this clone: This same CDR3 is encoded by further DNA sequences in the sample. Here the CDR3 reads CASSVSSGTDTQYF. CDR3 nucleotides: TGTGCCAGCAGTGTTTCTAGCGGCACAGATACGCAGTATTTT. This rearrangement joins TRBV2 to TRBJ2-3; D is perhaps TRBD2 (6 bases). Between the trimmed V and J ends, which lost 4 bases and 1 base, there was a span of 9 bases. This CDR3 is built from 14 residues. In germline, CDR1 is SNHLY, CDR2 FYNNEI. The whole variable domain, filled in from reference TRBV2 and TRBJ2-3, reads EPEVTQTPSHQVTQMGQEVILRCVPISNHLYFYWYRQILGQKVEFLVSFYNNEISEKSEIFDDQFSVERPDGSNFTLKIRSTKLEDSAMYFCASSVSSGTDTQYFGPGTRLTVL.

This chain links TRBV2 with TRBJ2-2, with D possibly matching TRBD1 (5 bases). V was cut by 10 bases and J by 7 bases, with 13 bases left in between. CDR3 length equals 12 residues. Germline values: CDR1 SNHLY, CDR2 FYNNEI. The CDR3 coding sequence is TGTGCCAAAGGGGAAGTGGTCGGGGAGCTGTTTTTT. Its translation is CAKGEVVGELFF.

The CDR3 region is CASSAEASLEAFF. The CDR3 DNA sequence: TGTGCCAGCAGCGCGGAGGCGAGCCTTGAAGCTTTCTTT. The chain has TRBV13 and TRBJ1-1; no clear D. Germline assignment: CDR1 PRHDT and CDR2 FYEKMQ (reference sequence). This CDR3 spans 13 amino acids. V lost 5 bases and J 7 bases, leaving 14 bases between the germline ends.

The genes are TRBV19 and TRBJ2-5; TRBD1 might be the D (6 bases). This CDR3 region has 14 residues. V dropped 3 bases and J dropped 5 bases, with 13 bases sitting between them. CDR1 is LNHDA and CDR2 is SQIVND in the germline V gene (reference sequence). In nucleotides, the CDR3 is TGTGCCAGTAGTATTTTTTTCCAGGGGGAGACCCAGTACTTC. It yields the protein CASSIFFQGETQYF.

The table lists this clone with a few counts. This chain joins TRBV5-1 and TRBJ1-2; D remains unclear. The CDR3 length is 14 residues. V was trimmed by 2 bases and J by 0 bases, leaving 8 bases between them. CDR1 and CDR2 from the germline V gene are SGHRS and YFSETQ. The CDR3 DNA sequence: TGCGCCAGCAGCTTACAGCCTTCTAACTATGGCTACACCTTC. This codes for CASSLQPSNYGYTF.

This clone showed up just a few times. The CDR3 region has the DNA TGTGCCTGGAGTGTCGGGGATACGCAGTATTTT. This sequence encodes CAWSVGDTQYF. The chain employs TRBV30 and TRBJ2-3; unclear D gene. The CDR3 contains 11 residues. With 0 bases removed from V and 6 bases from J, the gap between germline ends came to 4 bases. Per germline, CDR1 GTSNPN and CDR2 SVGIG (reference sequence).

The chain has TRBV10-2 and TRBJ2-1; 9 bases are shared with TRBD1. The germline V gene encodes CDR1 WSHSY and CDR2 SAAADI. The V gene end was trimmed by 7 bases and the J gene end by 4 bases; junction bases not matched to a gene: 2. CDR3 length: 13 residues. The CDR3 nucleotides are TGCGCCAGCACCGGGACAGGGTACAATGAGCAGTTCTTC. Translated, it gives CASTGTGYNEQFF.

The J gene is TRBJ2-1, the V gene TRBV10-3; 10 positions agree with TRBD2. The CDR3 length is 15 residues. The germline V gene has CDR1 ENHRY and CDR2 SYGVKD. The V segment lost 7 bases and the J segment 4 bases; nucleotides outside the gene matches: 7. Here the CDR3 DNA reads TGTGCCATCACCCCGGAGCGGGAGGGTTACAATGAGCAGTTCTTC. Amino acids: CAITPEREGYNEQFF.

This CDR3 is CAWSASGTSATDTQYF. CDR3 in DNA: TGTGCCTGGAGTGCCTCCGGGACTAGCGCCACAGATACGCAGTATTTT. The chain combines TRBV30 with TRBJ2-3, with 10 bases aligning to TRBD2. The J segment lost 2 bases and the V segment lost 1 base, leaving 6 bases of the junction unmatched. CDR3 length equals 16 residues. Germline lookup yields CDR1 GTSNPN and CDR2 SVGIG (reference sequence).

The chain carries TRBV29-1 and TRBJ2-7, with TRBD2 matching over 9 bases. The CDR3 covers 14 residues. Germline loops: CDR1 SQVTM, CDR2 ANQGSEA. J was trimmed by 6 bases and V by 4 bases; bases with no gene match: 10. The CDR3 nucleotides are TGCAGCGTTGGCAGGGTAGCGGGAGATAGCGAGCAGTACTTC. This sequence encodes CSVGRVAGDSEQYF.

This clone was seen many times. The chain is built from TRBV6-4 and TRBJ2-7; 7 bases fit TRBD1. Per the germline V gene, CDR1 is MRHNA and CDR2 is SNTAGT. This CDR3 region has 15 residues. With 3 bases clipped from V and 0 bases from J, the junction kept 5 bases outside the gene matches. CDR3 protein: CASSEEAGGSYEQYF. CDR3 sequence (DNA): TGTGCCAGCAGTGAAGAGGCAGGGGGCTCCTACGAGCAGTACTTC.

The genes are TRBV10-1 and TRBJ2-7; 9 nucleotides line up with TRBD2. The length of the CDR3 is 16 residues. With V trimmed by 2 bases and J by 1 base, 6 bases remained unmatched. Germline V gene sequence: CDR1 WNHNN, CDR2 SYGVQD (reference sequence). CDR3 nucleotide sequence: TGCGCCAGCAGTGAGGCGGGGACTAGCTGGTCCTACGAGCAGTACTTC. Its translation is CASSEAGTSWSYEQYF.

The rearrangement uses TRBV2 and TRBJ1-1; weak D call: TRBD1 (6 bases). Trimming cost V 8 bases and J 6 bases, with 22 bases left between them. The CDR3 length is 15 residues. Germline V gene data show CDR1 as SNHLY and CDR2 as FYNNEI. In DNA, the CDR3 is TGTGCCAGCCGGGGCGGGGGGCGGATTATACCTGAAGCTTTCTTT. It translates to CASRGGGRIIPEAFF.

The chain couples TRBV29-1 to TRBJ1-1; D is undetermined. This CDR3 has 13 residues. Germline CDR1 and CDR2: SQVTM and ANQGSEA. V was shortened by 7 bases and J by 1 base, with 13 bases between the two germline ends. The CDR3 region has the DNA TGCAGCGGCCACCCCCCGGGGAACACTGAAGCTTTCTTT. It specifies CSGHPPGNTEAFF.

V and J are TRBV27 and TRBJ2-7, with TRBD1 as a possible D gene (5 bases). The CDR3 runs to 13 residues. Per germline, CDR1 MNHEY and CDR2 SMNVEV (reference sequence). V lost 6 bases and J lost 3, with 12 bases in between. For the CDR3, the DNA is TGTGCCAGCAGCCTGGGGCGGAACTACGAGCAGTACTTC. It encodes CASSLGRNYEQYF.

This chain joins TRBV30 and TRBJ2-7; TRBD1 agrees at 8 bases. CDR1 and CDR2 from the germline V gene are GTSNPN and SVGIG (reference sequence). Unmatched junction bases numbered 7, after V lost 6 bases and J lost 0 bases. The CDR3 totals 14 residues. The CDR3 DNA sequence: TGTGCCTGTAGGGGACAGGCGAGCTCCTACGAGCAGTACTTC. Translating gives CACRGQASSYEQYF.

CDR3 residues: CASSLDGFEAFF. The CDR3 nucleotides are TGTGCCAGCAGCTTAGACGGGTTTGAAGCTTTCTTT. V is TRBV11-2 and J is TRBJ1-1; D is uncertain. V lost 0 bases and J lost 7, with 6 bases in between. The length of the CDR3 is 12 residues. Germline lookup yields CDR1 SGHAT and CDR2 FQNNGV. Full variable domain (rest looked up from reference TRBV11-2 and TRBJ1-1): EAGVAQSPRYKIIEKRQSVAFWCNPISGHATLYWYQQILGQGPKLLIQFQNNGVVDDSQLPKDRFSAERLKGVDSTLKIQPAKLEDSAVYLCASSLDGFEAFFGQGTRLTVV.

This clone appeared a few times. CDR3 loop: CASSLETGGNQPQHF. DNA for the CDR3: TGTGCCAGCTCACTCGAGACAGGGGGAAATCAGCCCCAGCATTTT. J is TRBJ1-5 and V is TRBV18; 9 nucleotides align to TRBD1. Unmatched junction bases numbered 5, after V lost 4 bases and J lost 4 bases. CDR1 and CDR2 (germline): KGHSH, LQKENI. The CDR3 extends over 15 amino acids.

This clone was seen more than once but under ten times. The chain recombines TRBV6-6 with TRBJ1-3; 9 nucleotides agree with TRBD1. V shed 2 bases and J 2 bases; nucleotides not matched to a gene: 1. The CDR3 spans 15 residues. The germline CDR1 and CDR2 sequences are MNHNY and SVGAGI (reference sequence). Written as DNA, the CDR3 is TGTGCCAGCAGTTACGGGACAGGGACTGGAAACACCATATATTTT. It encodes CASSYGTGTGNTIYF.